A single sample is the source of the 8 T cell receptor beta chains below, sequenced in a study of PD-1 blockade in classical Hodgkin lymphoma. Noted time point: cycle 4 day 1 (C4D1), after five to seven weeks of nivolumab. Each of the patients experienced relapse following autologous stem cell transplantation, and their brentuximab vedotin exposure differed. Profiling relied on immunoSEQ multiplex PCR, and the TCRdb table lists in-frame clones only, not all of them. The table has around 92,000 clones, about 83% seen once. Here the sequenced sample was peripheral blood mononuclear cells (PBMCs), taken before the fourth cycle of nivolumab. Receptor source: a human donor with classical Hodgkin lymphoma.

The rearrangement links TRBV5-1 to TRBJ2-5; 9 bases map to TRBD2. Trimming at V came to 0 bases and at J to 5 bases, leaving 2 bases not matched to a gene. This CDR3 contains 14 residues. Germline V gene sequence: CDR1 SGHRS, CDR2 YFSETQ. The CDR3 DNA is TGCGCCAGCAGCTTGGTAGCGGGAGTGGAGACCCAGTACTTC. Its translation: CASSLVAGVETQYF.

This clone was observed a handful of times. V usage is TRBV11-2 and J usage is TRBJ2-3; D gene unclear. The germline gives CDR1 SGHAT, CDR2 FQNNGV. V was clipped by 5 bases and J by 6 bases, with 9 bases between them. There are 12 residues in the CDR3. The CDR3 here is CASSPLGDTQYF. The CDR3 region has the DNA TGTGCCAGCAGCCCCCTTGGGGATACGCAGTATTTT.

This clone was seen more than once but under ten times. The rearrangement links TRBV2 to TRBJ2-7; D perhaps matches TRBD1 (6 bases). Germline values: CDR1 SNHLY, CDR2 FYNNEI. The CDR3 contains 15 residues. V gave up 6 bases and J gave up 2 bases, with 17 bases separating them. The CDR3 nucleotides read TGTGCCAGCAGATTCCGAACAGGGAATACCTACGAGCAGTACTTC. This codes for CASRFRTGNTYEQYF.

The V call is TRBV6-5, the J call TRBJ2-7; D possibly uses TRBD1 or TRBD2 (5 bases each). The length of the CDR3 is 11 residues. Germline V gene sequence: CDR1 MNHEY, CDR2 SVGAGI. V was trimmed by 6 bases and J by 5 bases, leaving 8 bases between them. The CDR3 loop is CASSQGHEQYF. The CDR3 DNA reads as TGTGCCAGCAGCCAGGGACACGAGCAGTACTTC.

The V gene is TRBV6-5, the J gene TRBJ1-5; D call uncertain. This CDR3 comprises 14 residues. CDR1 is MNHEY and CDR2 is SVGAGI in the germline V gene. The V gene lost 5 bases and the J gene lost 4 bases, with 12 bases spanning the gap. CDR3 protein: CASSRSGLNQPQHF. The CDR3 bases are TGTGCCAGCAGTAGGTCAGGCCTTAATCAGCCCCAGCATTTT.

The table lists this clone with a few counts. The chain carries TRBV19 and TRBJ2-3; no definite D call. V shed 4 bases and J shed 7 bases, with 9 bases lying between them. CDR1 is LNHDA, CDR2 SQIVND, per germline (reference sequence). The CDR3 sequence is 12 residues long. The CDR3 loop is CASSRDRNTQYF. Here the CDR3 DNA reads TGTGCCAGTAGTAGGGATCGTAATACGCAGTATTTT.

The V call is TRBV9, the J call TRBJ2-1; maybe TRBD1 (5 bases). Per germline, CDR1 SGDLS and CDR2 YYNGEE. V dropped 4 bases and J dropped 2 bases, with 16 bases sitting between them. The CDR3 has 16 amino acids. The CDR3 sequence: CASSQGSTPAYNEQFF. The CDR3 coding sequence is TGTGCCAGCAGCCAGGGCTCGACCCCCGCCTACAATGAGCAGTTCTTC.

This clone was counted between two and nine times. The chain couples TRBV5-6 to TRBJ2-1; 7 nucleotides agree with TRBD1. Germline assignment: CDR1 SGHDT and CDR2 YYEEEE. With V trimmed by 0 bases and J by 9 bases, 6 bases remained unmatched. The length of the CDR3 is 14 residues. The CDR3, as DNA: TGTGCCAGCAGCTTGGCTACAGGGGCCTCTGAGCAGTTCTTC. It specifies CASSLATGASEQFF.